The 5 T cell receptor beta chains below were found in one sample sequenced in a study of T cell responses to AZD1222 COVID-19 vaccine. Assay: immunoSEQ multiplex PCR; the TCRdb copy retains only in-frame clones and omits some. The sample consists of about 110,000 clones, over 80% of them appearing once. The source material was peripheral blood, sampled on day 0 of AZD1222 vaccination. These receptor sequences come from an adult in good health.

This chain uses TRBV9 with TRBJ2-3; D possibly corresponds to TRBD2 (5 bases). The CDR3 consists of 16 residues. Looked up from germline, CDR1 is SGDLS and CDR2 is YYNGEE. Trimming shortened V by 0 bases and J by 0 bases, and 11 bases separated the two germline ends. The CDR3 DNA reads TGTGCCAGCAGCGTAGCGGGATACTCTAGCACAGATACGCAGTATTTT. It yields the protein CASSVAGYSSTDTQYF. Drawing the rest from reference TRBV9 and TRBJ2-3, the complete variable domain is DSGVTQTPKHLITATGQRVTLRCSPRSGDLSVYWYQQSLDQGLQFLIQYYNGEERAKGNILERFSAQQFPDLHSELNLSSLELGDSALYFCASSVAGYSSTDTQYFGPGTRLTVL.

This sequence joins TRBV5-5 and TRBJ1-3; the D is unclear. The CDR3 is made up of 19 amino acids. Germline CDR1 and CDR2: SGHKS and YYEKEE (reference sequence). Trimming left V 2 bases short and J 0 bases short, with 21 bases between. In DNA, the CDR3 is TGTGCCAGCAGCTTCGACGGGTCCAGGCTACGCTACTCTGGAAACACCATATATTTT. Encoded protein: CASSFDGSRLRYSGNTIYF.

The chain uses TRBV9 and TRBJ1-2; TRBD1 matches at 9 bases. The J segment lost 6 bases and the V segment lost 1 base, leaving 10 bases of the junction unmatched. Germline V lookup: CDR1 SGDLS, CDR2 YYNGEE. This CDR3 contains 16 residues. CDR3 DNA: TGTGCCAGCAGCGTAAGGGGACAGGGAAGGGTTCATGGCTACACCTTC. Protein product: CASSVRGQGRVHGYTF.

V and J are TRBV5-1 and TRBJ2-3, with D unclear. V lost 4 bases and J lost 6, with 9 bases in between. The length of the CDR3 is 12 residues. Germline values: CDR1 SGHRS, CDR2 YFSETQ. CDR3 DNA sequence: TGCGCCAGCAGCCCAGACTTGGATACGCAGTATTTT. This sequence encodes CASSPDLDTQYF.

V is TRBV5-1 and J is TRBJ2-5; the D is unclear. The CDR3 extends over 13 amino acids. Trimming removed 2 bases at V and 2 bases at J, with 7 bases between. Per germline, CDR1 SGHRS and CDR2 YFSETQ. DNA of the CDR3: TGCGCCAGCAGCTTCCTCACTCAAGAGACCCAGTACTTC. Amino acid sequence: CASSFLTQETQYF.